The 27 T cell receptor beta chains below come from one sample, sequenced in a study of patients and donors after allogeneic stem cell transplantation. TCRdb re-called the RT-PCR reads with MiXCR, one entry per CDR3 protein. This repertoire shows approximately 150,000 distinct CDR3 sequences, 30% to 45% found once; its top ten account for around half. The sample taken for sequencing was blood, either unsorted or a sorted T cell fraction (not recorded which). The receptors stem from a human donor who was either an allogeneic HSCT recipient or a stem cell or donor lymphocyte infusion donor (not recorded which). It is not recorded whose cells these are; they may come from a transplant donor.

This clonotype was seen a handful of times. The genes are TRBV15 and TRBJ1-6; unclear D gene. Germline assignment: CDR1 LNHNV and CDR2 YYDKDF (reference sequence). Trimming shortened V by 1 base and J by 7 bases, and 14 bases separated the two germline ends. This CDR3 has 16 residues. The CDR3 sequence is CATSRARVGRNSPLHF. Here the CDR3 DNA reads TGTGCCACCAGCAGAGCCCGAGTCGGGCGCAATTCACCCCTCCACTTT.

This chain connects TRBV11-1 to TRBJ2-2; the match to TRBD2 covers 9 bases. With 5 bases clipped from V and 4 bases from J, the junction kept 8 bases outside the gene matches. Per the germline V gene, CDR1 is SGHAT and CDR2 is FQDESV (reference sequence). This CDR3 contains 16 residues. CDR3 nucleotide sequence: TGTGCCAGCAGCAGGACTAGCGCCGGGATCACCGGGGAGCTGTTTTTT. Translated, it gives CASSRTSAGITGELFF.

This rearrangement joins TRBV27 to TRBJ2-1; 12 positions match TRBD2. V lost 5 bases to trimming and J lost 9 bases; unmatched junction nucleotides: 8. Germline V gives CDR1 MNHEY, CDR2 SMNVEV (reference sequence). The CDR3 spans 15 residues. The CDR3 protein is CASSGSSGGAGEQFF. In DNA form, the CDR3 reads TGTGCCAGCAGTGGATCTAGCGGGGGGGCCGGTGAGCAGTTCTTC.

This chain connects TRBV5-1 to TRBJ1-4, with 7 bases aligning to TRBD1. The germline V gene encodes CDR1 SGHRS and CDR2 YFSETQ. This CDR3 comprises 14 residues. The V gene end was trimmed by 3 bases and the J gene end by 8 bases; junction bases not matched to a gene: 7. CDR3 residues: CASSSIDRDEKLFF. The DNA of the CDR3 is TGCGCCAGCAGCTCCATAGACAGGGACGAAAAACTGTTTTTT. Based on the CDR3 plus reference TRBV5-1 and TRBJ1-4, the full variable domain is KAGVTQTPRYLIKTRGQQVTLSCSPISGHRSVSWYQQTPGQGLQFLFEYFSETQRNKGNFPGRFSGRQFSNSRSEMNVSTLELGDSALYLCASSSIDRDEKLFFGSGTQLSVL.

This sequence joins TRBV12-3 or TRBV12-4 and TRBJ1-2; D perhaps matches TRBD1 (5 bases). The CDR3 is 14 amino acids. Trimming took 5 bases from V and 4 from J, leaving 14 bases between them. CDR3 DNA sequence: TGTGCCAGCAGTCCCGGGGGGGGTATCTATGGCTACACCTTC. Translated: CASSPGGGIYGYTF.

V and J are TRBV12-3 or TRBV12-4 and TRBJ2-4; 12 nucleotides line up with TRBD2. The CDR3 loop spans 14 amino acids. V lost 6 bases, J lost 6 bases, and 3 bases stayed unmatched. The CDR3 sequence is CASSSLAGGNIQYF. The CDR3, as DNA: TGTGCCAGCAGCTCACTAGCGGGGGGAAACATTCAGTACTTC.

This chain links TRBV6-6 with TRBJ2-2; D may be TRBD1 (5 bases). There are 15 residues in the CDR3. Trimming took off 4 bases at V and 4 bases at J, with 13 bases between the two ends. From germline, CDR1 is MNHNY and CDR2 SVGAGI (reference sequence). CDR3 bases: TGTGCCAGCAGTTCGGCTCAGGGTAGCACCGGGGAGCTGTTTTTT. As protein: CASSSAQGSTGELFF.

The genes are TRBV5-1 and TRBJ1-1, with a tentative D call TRBD1 (6 bases). The germline V and J ends were trimmed by 4 bases and 0 bases, with 13 bases remaining between them. The CDR3 has 15 amino acids. Germline lookup yields CDR1 SGHRS and CDR2 YFSETQ. The CDR3 reads CASSIGDTLNTEAFF. The CDR3 DNA reads TGCGCCAGCAGCATAGGGGACACTCTGAACACTGAAGCTTTCTTT.

The CDR3 DNA reads TGTGCCAGCAGTTTAAAAGAGCAGTACGTC. It encodes CASSLKEQYV. V and J are TRBV12-3 or TRBV12-4 and TRBJ2-7; the D is unclear. Deletions cut 2 bases from V and 7 bases from J, with 3 bases between. The CDR3 contains 10 residues.

This chain uses TRBV12-3 or TRBV12-4 with TRBJ2-3; D possibly corresponds to TRBD1 (5 bases). CDR3 length equals 12 residues. Deletions cut 4 bases from V and 5 bases from J, with 7 bases between. The CDR3 region is CASSSDRDTQYF. For the CDR3, the DNA is TGTGCCAGCAGTTCCGACAGAGATACGCAGTATTTT.

This clonotype was seen a few times. J is TRBJ1-5 and V is TRBV10-3, with D maybe TRBD1 (5 bases). This CDR3 spans 14 amino acids. Per germline, CDR1 ENHRY and CDR2 SYGVKD. The germline V and J ends were trimmed by 3 bases and 7 bases, with 13 bases remaining between them. This CDR3 is CAISDGQGGQPQHF. For the CDR3, the DNA is TGTGCCATCAGTGACGGCCAGGGTGGCCAGCCCCAGCATTTT.

This clonotype was observed a few times. V is TRBV7-2 and J is TRBJ1-4; D uncertain. The germline V and J ends were trimmed by 3 bases and 8 bases, with 16 bases remaining between them. In germline, CDR1 is SGHTA, CDR2 FQGNSA. The CDR3 sequence is 15 residues long. The CDR3 DNA is TGTGCCAGCAGCTTCGGAGGCGGGGTGGGGGAAAAACTGTTTTTT. Encoded protein: CASSFGGGVGEKLFF.

The chain employs TRBV20-1 and TRBJ1-5; D is possibly TRBD1 (6 bases). This CDR3 spans 15 amino acids. The germline gives CDR1 DFQATT, CDR2 SNEGSKA (reference sequence). V shed 2 bases and J shed 3 bases, with 14 bases lying between them. The chain's CDR3 is CSARPSTGSNQPQHF. Here the CDR3 DNA reads TGCAGTGCTAGACCCTCAACAGGGTCCAATCAGCCCCAGCATTTT.

This clonotype occurred a few times. The J gene is TRBJ1-2, the V gene TRBV20-1; 11 nucleotides align to TRBD1. CDR3 length: 14 amino acids. Germline V CDR1 and CDR2: DFQATT, SNEGSKA (reference sequence). V lost 6 bases and J lost 5; bases outside the gene matches: 8. CDR3 sequence: CSAPWDRGAYGYTF. The CDR3 DNA sequence: TGCAGTGCCCCCTGGGACAGGGGGGCTTATGGCTACACCTTC.

The chain carries TRBV9 and TRBJ1-1; TRBD1 agrees at 7 bases. CDR3 length: 17 residues. Germline lookup yields CDR1 SGDLS and CDR2 YYNGEE. With V trimmed by 4 bases and J by 3 bases, 15 bases remained unmatched. CDR3 protein: CASSSPAGTEVDTEAFF. CDR3 DNA: TGTGCCAGCAGCTCCCCGGCCGGGACAGAAGTGGACACTGAAGCTTTCTTT.

The rearrangement joins TRBV28 to TRBJ1-2, with 8 bases identical to TRBD1. The CDR3 covers 13 residues. The trim removed 5 bases at V and 8 bases at J, leaving 7 bases unmatched. The V gene's germline CDR1 is MDHEN and CDR2 SYDVKM. CDR3 in DNA: TGTGCCAGCAGTCAGGACAGGGTCGACGGCTACACCTTC. It yields the protein CASSQDRVDGYTF.

This clonotype was counted a few times. The chain combines TRBV7-9 with TRBJ2-5; no reliable D call. Trimming left V 1 base short and J 1 base short, with 7 bases between. Germline V gene sequence: CDR1 SEHNR, CDR2 FQNEAQ (reference sequence). The CDR3 runs to 14 residues. The chain's CDR3 is CASSLVQTQETQYF. The CDR3 DNA is TGTGCCAGCAGCTTAGTACAGACCCAAGAGACCCAGTACTTC.

This clonotype was observed at least ten times. The V gene is TRBV29-1, the J gene TRBJ1-1; no definite D call. V lost 0 bases and J 11 bases, leaving 16 bases between the germline ends. The CDR3 is 13 residues long. Per germline, CDR1 SQVTM and CDR2 ANQGSEA. The chain's CDR3 is CSVEDRPGAAAFF. The CDR3 DNA reads as TGCAGCGTTGAAGATCGGCCGGGCGCCGCGGCTTTCTTT.

This chain connects TRBV20-1 to TRBJ2-7; D is unresolved. This CDR3 contains 13 residues. V lost 1 base and J 3 bases, leaving 10 bases between the germline ends. CDR1 DFQATT and CDR2 SNEGSKA come from the germline V gene (reference sequence). The CDR3 region is CSARGTPLYEQYV. CDR3 in DNA: TGCAGTGCTAGAGGCACCCCTCTCTACGAGCAGTACGTC.

In its sample, this clonotype was seen a few times. The chain joins TRBV29-1 to TRBJ2-4; 8 bases line up with TRBD1. The CDR3 spans 16 residues. CDR1 SQVTM and CDR2 ANQGSEA come from the germline V gene. V gave up 5 bases and J gave up 2 bases; unmatched junction bases: 11. CDR3 loop: CSVSDRGTGTKNIQYF. The CDR3 DNA sequence: TGCAGCGTTTCCGATAGGGGGACAGGTACCAAAAACATTCAGTACTTC.

V is TRBV12-3 or TRBV12-4 and J is TRBJ2-3, with no clear D. The CDR3 extends over 15 amino acids. Trimming stripped 4 bases from V and 1 base from J, with 12 bases between. CDR3 loop: CASSSFKPGTDTQYF. CDR3 coding DNA: TGTGCCAGCAGTTCTTTTAAGCCGGGCACAGATACGCAGTATTTT.

This clonotype has a handful of counts. The rearrangement uses TRBV6-5 and TRBJ1-1; 9 bases are shared with TRBD1. Per the germline V gene, CDR1 is MNHEY and CDR2 is SVGAGI. This CDR3 is built from 16 residues. V was clipped by 0 bases and J by 5 bases; unmatched bases: 7. CDR3 sequence reads: CASSYSPGQGGTEAFF. The CDR3 DNA follows: TGTGCCAGCAGTTACTCGCCGGGACAGGGCGGTACTGAAGCTTTCTTT.

This chain uses TRBV12-3 or TRBV12-4 with TRBJ2-1; 7 nucleotides line up with TRBD1. The CDR3 loop spans 17 amino acids. Losses at the gene ends were 7 bases for V and 1 base for J; bases not matched to a gene: 13. The CDR3 DNA follows: TGTGCCAGCACCATGGCGCAGGGGGTCCCTTCCTACAATGAGCAGTTCTTC. Its translation is CASTMAQGVPSYNEQFF.

V usage is TRBV2 and J usage is TRBJ1-2, with unresolved D. CDR3 size: 14 residues. The ends were cut back, 8 bases at V and 3 bases at J, with 16 bases in the middle. Germline CDR1 is SNHLY and CDR2 is FYNNEI. Here the CDR3 DNA reads TGTGCCAGCTGCGGGCCCCCGGAACACTATGGCTACACCTTC. Translation gives CASCGPPEHYGYTF.

The chain combines TRBV6-2 or TRBV6-3 with TRBJ1-2; D not certain. Trimming cost V 6 bases and J 6 bases, with 14 bases left between them. Per the germline V gene, CDR1 is MNHEY and CDR2 is SVGEGT. CDR3 length equals 13 residues. CDR3 sequence: CASRPPQAHGYTF. CDR3 nucleotides: TGTGCCAGCAGGCCCCCTCAGGCCCATGGCTACACCTTC.

This clonotype has only a few counts. The chain carries TRBV6-2 or TRBV6-3 and TRBJ1-6; D possibly corresponds to TRBD1 (6 bases). In germline, CDR1 is MNHEY, CDR2 SVGEGT. The CDR3 runs 15 residues. Trimming left V 0 bases short and J 7 bases short, with 10 bases between. Here the CDR3 DNA reads TGTGCCAGCAGTTACTCGACAGGCGCCAATTCACCCCTCCACTTT. This codes for CASSYSTGANSPLHF.

This clonotype appeared a few times. J is TRBJ1-2 and V is TRBV6-6; D remains ambiguous. Germline V gene data show CDR1 as MNHNY and CDR2 as SVGAGI (reference sequence). Trimming shortened V by 0 bases and J by 8 bases, and 13 bases separated the two germline ends. The CDR3 runs to 14 residues. The CDR3 coding sequence is TGTGCCAGCAGTTACTCCAAGACCCCGTGGGGCTACACCTTC. Translated, it gives CASSYSKTPWGYTF.